Listed below are T cell receptor beta chains from one sample, sequenced in a study of blood T cell repertoires in COVID-19. TCRdb's copy holds only in-frame clones and misses some; the assay was immunoSEQ multiplex PCR. Among 88,000 or so clones listed, roughly 80% were seen once. The specimen sequenced was peripheral blood. The receptors stem from a man aged 60-69 years with acute or convalescent COVID-19. The CDR3 runs from the conserved cysteine through the conserved F or W. A D gene is named only where the DNA matches it firmly. Where a row states a size, it is once, few, many or the class of an expanded clone; other rows omit it.

NA,14,TRBD2,TRBJ2-3,TRBV19,CASSTSGGTDTQYF,TGTGCCAGTAGCACTAGCGGGGGGACAGATACGCAGTATTTT
NA,14,NA,TRBJ2-2,TRBV11-3,CASSPYSWTGELFF,TGTGCCAGCAGCCCCTATTCATGGACCGGGGAGCTGTTTTTT
NA,13,NA,TRBJ2-7,TRBV5-1,CASSDDRLEEQYF,TGCGCCAGCAGCGACGACAGGCTAGAGGAGCAGTACTTC
once,18,NA,TRBJ1-2,TRBV7-2,CASSLFRAWGTQVNGYTF,TGTGCCAGCAGCTTGTTCAGGGCCTGGGGCACACAAGTTAATGGCTACACCTTC
NA,16,TRBD1,TRBJ2-7,TRBV27,CASSSLLAGGSKEQYF,TGTGCCAGCAGTTCCCTTCTCGCAGGGGGAAGTAAAGAGCAGTACTTC
NA,15,NA,TRBJ2-1,TRBV7-8,CASSFGEIAYNEQFF,TGTGCCAGCAGCTTCGGGGAGATTGCCTACAATGAGCAGTTCTTC
few,16,NA,TRBJ1-1,TRBV30,CAWSGWEGHRATEAFF,TGTGCCTGGAGTGGATGGGAAGGACATCGGGCCACTGAAGCTTTCTTT
NA,15,TRBD1,TRBJ1-2,TRBV3-1/TRBV3-2,CASSERGTGGDGYTF,TGTGCCAGCAGCGAACGAGGGACAGGGGGGGATGGCTACACCTTC
NA,14,TRBD1,TRBJ2-7,TRBV7-2,CASSFDRGTYEQYF,TGTGCCAGCAGCTTTGACAGGGGGACCTACGAGCAGTACTTC
NA,14,TRBD1,TRBJ1-3,TRBV7-9,CASSLTGGKDTIYF,TGTGCCAGCAGCTTAACAGGGGGCAAAGACACCATATATTTT
once,14,NA,TRBJ2-1,TRBV9,CASSPRNSYNEQFF,TGTGCCAGCAGCCCTAGAAACTCCTACAATGAGCAGTTCTTC
NA,12,NA,TRBJ2-7,TRBV28,CASSPPNRKQYF,TGTGCCAGCAGCCCGCCCAACAGGAAGCAGTACTTC
NA,14,TRBD1,TRBJ2-1,TRBV27,CASSAGRQGSEQFF,TGTGCCAGCAGTGCTGGGAGACAGGGCAGTGAGCAGTTCTTC
few,13,TRBD1,TRBJ2-7,TRBV5-6,CASSSGQGLGQYF,TGTGCCAGCAGCAGCGGACAGGGGCTCGGGCAGTACTTC
few,14,NA,TRBJ2-4,TRBV2,CASNTTVAKNIQYF,TGTGCCAGTAATACGACAGTAGCCAAAAACATTCAGTACTTC
few,15,TRBD2,TRBJ2-7,TRBV3-1/TRBV3-2,CASSPGLAGAYEQYF,TGTGCCAGCAGCCCCGGACTAGCGGGGGCCTACGAGCAGTACTTC
NA,14,TRBD1,TRBJ1-4,TRBV30,CAWSRGQGEEKLFF,TGTGCCTGGAGTAGGGGGCAAGGCGAGGAAAAACTGTTTTTT
NA,14,TRBD1,TRBJ2-7,TRBV19,CARVDRVYFYEQYF,TGTGCCAGGGTGGACAGGGTTTATTTTTACGAGCAGTACTTC
NA,13,NA,TRBJ2-5,TRBV7-9,CASSFGLQETQYF,TGTGCCAGCAGCTTTGGCTTGCAAGAGACCCAGTACTTC
many,15,TRBD1,TRBJ1-1,TRBV29-1,CSVAGQGAIDTEAFF,TGCAGCGTTGCGGGACAGGGGGCGATCGACACTGAAGCTTTCTTT
NA,18,TRBD1,TRBJ1-5,TRBV6-2/TRBV6-3,CASSYLFSGQEGNQPQHF,TGTGCCAGCAGTTACTTGTTTTCTGGACAGGAGGGAAATCAGCCCCAGCATTTT
NA,13,TRBD2,TRBJ2-5,TRBV10-3,CAINRGGGETQYF,TGTGCCATCAACCGGGGGGGAGGAGAGACCCAGTACTTC
few,14,NA,TRBJ1-2,TRBV3-1/TRBV3-2,CASSLRQRFYGYTF,TGTGCCAGCAGCCTCCGACAGAGATTCTATGGCTACACCTTC
NA,12,NA,TRBJ2-2,TRBV12-3/TRBV12-4,CATTLNTGELFF,TGTGCCACTACCTTGAACACCGGGGAGCTGTTTTTT
NA,17,NA,TRBJ1-6,TRBV10-3,CAISEPGFLPGNSPLHF,TGTGCCATCAGTGAGCCCGGTTTTTTACCCGGGAATTCACCCCTCCACTTT
NA,13,NA,TRBJ1-1,TRBV11-2,CASSLVQSLEAFF,TGTGCCAGCAGCTTAGTCCAAAGCCTTGAAGCTTTCTTT
NA,12,NA,TRBJ1-5,TRBV28,CASSSLNQPQHF,TGTGCCAGCAGTTCTCTCAATCAGCCCCAGCATTTT
NA,14,NA,TRBJ2-1,TRBV29-1,CSVEDTGISGEQFF,TGCAGCGTTGAAGATACCGGGATCTCCGGGGAGCAGTTCTTC
NA,15,TRBD1,TRBJ1-4,TRBV7-9,CASSLGLGTDEKLFF,TGTGCCAGCAGCTTAGGGCTCGGGACAGATGAAAAACTGTTTTTT
NA,14,NA,TRBJ1-4,TRBV3-1/TRBV3-2,CASSPGTVNEKLFF,TGTGCCAGCAGCCCCGGGACTGTAAATGAAAAACTGTTTTTT
NA,13,NA,TRBJ2-7,TRBV6-2/TRBV6-3,CASSYQGMGEQYF,TGTGCCAGCAGTTATCAGGGTATGGGGGAGCAGTACTTC
NA,16,TRBD2,TRBJ2-3,TRBV18,CASSAGWGPSGYTQYF,TGTGCCAGCTCAGCTGGTTGGGGTCCTAGCGGATATACGCAGTATTTT
NA,11,NA,TRBJ1-2,TRBV7-9,CASSLTTGYTF,TGTGCCAGCAGCCTCACAACTGGCTACACCTTC
NA,16,NA,TRBJ2-5,TRBV7-9,CASSTRGGLVRETQYF,TGTGCCAGCAGCACAAGGGGGGGGCTGGTACGAGAGACCCAGTACTTC
few,16,TRBD1,TRBJ1-1,TRBV19,CASSIFGTGVGTEAFF,TGTGCCAGTAGTATTTTCGGGACAGGGGTTGGCACTGAAGCTTTCTTT
few,14,NA,TRBJ1-1,TRBV7-9,CASSSLGRRTEAFF,TGTGCCAGCAGCTCCTTGGGCCGGAGGACTGAAGCTTTCTTT
NA,15,NA,TRBJ2-7,TRBV27,CASSLGSRGSYEQYF,TGTGCCAGCAGTTTGGGGTCAAGGGGCTCCTACGAGCAGTACTTC
few,14,NA,TRBJ1-1,TRBV6-6,CASSPGVLNTEAFF,TGTGCCAGCAGCCCCGGGGTCCTGAACACTGAAGCTTTCTTT
NA,15,TRBD1,TRBJ2-1,TRBV19,CASYKTGGPYNEQFF,TGTGCCAGTTACAAAACAGGGGGCCCCTACAATGAGCAGTTCTTC
NA,13,NA,TRBJ1-5,TRBV15,CATSRQVNQPQHF,TGTGCCACCAGCAGGCAGGTCAATCAGCCCCAGCATTTT
NA,16,TRBD1,TRBJ2-2,TRBV6-2/TRBV6-3,CASSYRSLRDSRELFF,TGTGCCAGCAGTTACCGAAGCCTCCGGGACAGTAGGGAGCTGTTTTTT
once,16,NA,TRBJ1-4,TRBV4-3,CASSLSIQGNGEKLFF,TGCGCCAGCAGCCTATCCATACAGGGTAATGGTGAAAAACTGTTTTTT
NA,15,TRBD2,TRBJ2-7,TRBV6-5,CASSLSGSGVYEQYF,TGTGCCAGCAGTCTTAGCGGGAGTGGAGTCTACGAGCAGTACTTC
NA,16,TRBD1,TRBJ2-3,TRBV9,CASSVGQGATTDTQYF,TGTGCCAGCAGCGTAGGGCAGGGGGCAACCACAGATACGCAGTATTTT
NA,14,TRBD2,TRBJ2-7,TRBV19,CASSIAGGTYEQYF,TGTGCCAGTAGTATAGCGGGGGGGACCTACGAGCAGTACTTC
many,14,TRBD1,TRBJ1-1,TRBV27,CASREQGANTEAFF,TGTGCCAGCAGGGAACAGGGGGCTAACACTGAAGCTTTCTTT
NA,15,NA,TRBJ2-7,TRBV5-6,CASSLAGAGSYEQYF,TGTGCCAGCAGCTTGGCTGGGGCAGGGTCCTACGAGCAGTACTTC
NA,11,NA,TRBJ2-7,TRBV25-1,CASSATYEQYF,TGTGCCAGCAGTGCAACCTACGAGCAGTACTTC
once,12,TRBD1,TRBJ2-3,TRBV29-1,CSVEQGADTQYF,TGCAGCGTTGAACAGGGGGCCGATACGCAGTATTTT
NA,16,TRBD1,TRBJ2-5,TRBV5-4,CASSPRGQGWQETQYF,TGTGCCAGCAGCCCACGGGGACAGGGGTGGCAAGAGACCCAGTACTTC
NA,15,NA,TRBJ2-5,TRBV4-3,CASSQTGDSQETQYF,TGCGCCAGCAGCCAAACTGGGGACTCCCAAGAGACCCAGTACTTC
NA,13,TRBD1,TRBJ1-1,TRBV5-8,CASSLGRGTEAFF,TGTGCCAGCAGCTTGGGCAGGGGGACTGAAGCTTTCTTT
NA,16,NA,TRBJ2-5,TRBV7-6,CASSPMGLASQETQYF,TGTGCCAGCAGCCCGATGGGTCTAGCTAGCCAAGAGACCCAGTACTTC
NA,16,TRBD2,TRBJ2-5,TRBV2,CASTPGTSGYQETQYF,TGTGCCAGCACCCCCGGGACTAGCGGTTACCAAGAGACCCAGTACTTC
once,15,TRBD2,TRBJ2-5,TRBV9,CASSDLAGAGETQYF,TGTGCCAGCAGCGATCTAGCGGGGGCCGGGGAGACCCAGTACTTC
NA,18,TRBD1,TRBJ1-5,TRBV7-8,CASSLVTGTGNAGQPQHF,TGTGCCAGCAGCTTAGTGACAGGGACAGGAAACGCAGGTCAGCCCCAGCATTTT
NA,16,TRBD2,TRBJ2-7,TRBV27,CASRNLAGAFSNEQYF,TGTGCCAGCAGGAATCTAGCGGGAGCATTCTCGAACGAGCAGTACTTC
NA,16,TRBD2,TRBJ2-1,TRBV18,CASSYITTSGDNEQFF,TGTGCCAGCTCCTATATAACGACTAGCGGGGACAATGAGCAGTTCTTC
NA,15,NA,TRBJ2-3,TRBV19,CASSISNRYTDTQYF,TGTGCCAGTAGTATCTCTAACAGATACACAGATACGCAGTATTTT